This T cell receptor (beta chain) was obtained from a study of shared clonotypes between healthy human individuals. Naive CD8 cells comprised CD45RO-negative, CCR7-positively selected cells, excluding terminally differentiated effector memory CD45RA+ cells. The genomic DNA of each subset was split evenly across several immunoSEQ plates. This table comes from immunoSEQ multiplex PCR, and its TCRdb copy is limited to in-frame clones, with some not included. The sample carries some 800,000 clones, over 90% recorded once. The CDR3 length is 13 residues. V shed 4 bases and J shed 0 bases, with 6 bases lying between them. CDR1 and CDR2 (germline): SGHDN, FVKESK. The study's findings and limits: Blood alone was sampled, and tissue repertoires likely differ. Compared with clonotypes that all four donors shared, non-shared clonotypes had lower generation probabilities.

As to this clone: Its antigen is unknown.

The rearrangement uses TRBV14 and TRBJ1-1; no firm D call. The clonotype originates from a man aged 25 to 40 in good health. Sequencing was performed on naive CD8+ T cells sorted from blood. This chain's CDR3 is CASSREMNTEAFF. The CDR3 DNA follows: TGTGCCAGCAGCCGGGAGATGAACACTGAAGCTTTCTTT.